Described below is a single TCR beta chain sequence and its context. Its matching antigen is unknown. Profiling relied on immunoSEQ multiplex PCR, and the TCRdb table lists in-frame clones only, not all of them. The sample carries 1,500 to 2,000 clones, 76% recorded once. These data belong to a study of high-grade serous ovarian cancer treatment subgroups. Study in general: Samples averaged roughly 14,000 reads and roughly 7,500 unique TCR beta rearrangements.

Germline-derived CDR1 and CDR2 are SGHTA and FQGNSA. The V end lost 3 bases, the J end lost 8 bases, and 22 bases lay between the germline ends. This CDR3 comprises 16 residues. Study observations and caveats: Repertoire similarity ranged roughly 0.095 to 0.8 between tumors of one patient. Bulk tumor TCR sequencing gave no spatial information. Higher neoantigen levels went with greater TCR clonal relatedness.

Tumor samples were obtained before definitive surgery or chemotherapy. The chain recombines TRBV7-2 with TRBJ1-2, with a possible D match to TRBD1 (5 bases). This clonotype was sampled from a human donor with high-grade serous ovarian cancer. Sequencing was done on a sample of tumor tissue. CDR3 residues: CASSFLNSGQGWGYTF. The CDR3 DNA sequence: TGTGCCAGCAGCTTCCTAAATTCCGGCCAGGGTTGGGGCTACACCTTC.